These 2 T cell receptor beta chains were sequenced from one sample in a study of T-cell reconstitution after alpha-beta-depleted transplantation in children. These TCRs' antigens remain unknown. Unique molecular identifiers were used to barcode this TCRbeta library. MiXCR, run by TCRdb on the PCR reads, gives a single entry per CDR3 protein. The profile shows a few hundred thousand distinct CDR3 sequences, around 7.3% of them singletons. Points from the study as a whole: It was newly produced T cells that mostly accounted for T-cell counts and diversity one year after transplant.

The specimen comprised peripheral blood, sampled 360 days after TCRalphabeta/CD19-depleted stem cell transplant. The receptors were gathered from a female patient aged 2-10 years who had a stem cell transplant for Fanconi anemia, so the T cells may come from the graft donor.

Many counts were recorded for this clonotype. CDR3 sequence reads: CASSLQGGGPQHF. The CDR3 bases are TGTGCCAGCAGCTTACAAGGGGGAGGGCCCCAGCATTTT. This chain joins TRBV7-2 and TRBJ1-5, with a tentative D call TRBD1 (6 bases). In germline, CDR1 is SGHTA, CDR2 FQGNSA. This CDR3 comprises 13 residues. The V gene lost 2 bases and the J gene lost 9 bases, with 11 bases spanning the gap.

A note on this clonotype: The junction departs from germline at one end; a sequencing error may be responsible. The chain carries TRBV20-1 and TRBJ1-1, with a possible D match to TRBD1 (5 bases). The V gene's germline CDR1 is DFQATT and CDR2 SNEGSKA (reference sequence). This CDR3 has 15 amino acids. The DNA for the CDR3 is TGCAGTGCTACCAAAATACGGGGGGGGAACTCTGAAGCTTTCTTT. Its protein is CSATKIRGGNSEAFF.